Shown below are 2 T cell receptor beta chains from a single sample sequenced in a study of blood T cell repertoires in COVID-19. Sequenced by immunoSEQ multiplex PCR; TCRdb stores in-frame clones only, minus some. The sample includes just over 650,000 clones, 80% to 90% of them seen just once. Sequencing was performed on peripheral blood. Receptors were obtained from a young woman with acute or convalescent COVID-19.

V gene TRBV14 combines with J gene TRBJ2-1, with 12 bases matching TRBD2. There are 14 residues in the CDR3. Germline assignment: CDR1 SGHDN and CDR2 FVKESK. After removal of 8 bases from V and 7 bases from J, the junction contained 6 bases not matched to a gene. CDR3 bases: TGTGCCAGCTGCCTAGCGGGGGGGGGAAATGAGCAGTTCTTC. This codes for CASCLAGGGNEQFF.

The chain is built from TRBV6-1 and TRBJ1-2; D is unresolved. The CDR3 is 14 amino acids. Looked up from germline, CDR1 is MNHNS and CDR2 is SASEGT. V was pared by 3 bases and J by 5 bases, with 13 bases between. The CDR3 spells CASSDSDIFYGYTF. CDR3 DNA: TGTGCCAGCAGTGATTCAGATATTTTTTATGGCTACACCTTC.